The rows below give T cell receptor beta chains drawn from one sample of a study of blood T cell repertoires in COVID-19. Assay: immunoSEQ multiplex PCR; the TCRdb copy retains only in-frame clones and omits some. The sample includes 200,000 to 300,000 clones, 70% to 90% of them seen just once. The sequenced sample was PBMCs or T cells enriched from blood (not recorded which). These receptors all come from a woman in her thirties or forties with acute COVID-19. Each CDR3 is given with its conserved first and last residue. Each record gives: CDR3 DNA, CDR3 protein, J gene, D gene, V gene, clone size. D genes are given only for firm matches. Expanded clones are given a class, and other clones once, few, many or no size at all.

TGTGCCAGCAGCGTACATGAGGGATTGAACACCGGGGAGCTGTTTTTT | CASSVHEGLNTGELFF | TRBJ2-2 | . | TRBV9 | .
TGTGCCAGCAGTAAACACACAGATACGCAGTATTTT | CASSKHTDTQYF | TRBJ2-3 | . | TRBV27 | once
TGTGCCAGTAGTACGTCGGGTGATCAGCCCCAGCATTTT | CASSTSGDQPQHF | TRBJ1-5 | . | TRBV19 | once
TGCGCCAGCAGCCCCCAGGGGGGAAGCCAGCCCCAGCATTTT | CASSPQGGSQPQHF | TRBJ1-5 | TRBD1 | TRBV5-1 | once
TGTGCCAGCAACCGGGACATCTCCTACGAGCAGTACTTC | CASNRDISYEQYF | TRBJ2-7 | . | TRBV2 | .
TGTGCCTGGATAGGCGGCGGGGGGCCAGACGGCTACACCTTC | CAWIGGGGPDGYTF | TRBJ1-2 | . | TRBV30 | .
TGTGCCAGCAGTCCCGGTGGGACTAGGGGAGATACGCAGTATTTT | CASSPGGTRGDTQYF | TRBJ2-3 | TRBD2 | TRBV3-1/TRBV3-2 | .
TGTGCCAGCAGCCCGAACCGAGACAGGGACACTGAAGCTTTCTTT | CASSPNRDRDTEAFF | TRBJ1-1 | TRBD1 | TRBV7-3 | few
TGTGCCAGCAGCGTCCGGGGTGGAAACACCGGGGAGCTGTTTTTT | CASSVRGGNTGELFF | TRBJ2-2 | . | TRBV9 | .
TGTGCTAGTGGTTTGGGAGCGGTCACAGATACGCAGTATTTT | CASGLGAVTDTQYF | TRBJ2-3 | . | TRBV12-5 | .
TGTGCCAGCAGTCCCGGGGAGAACTTCCGTCAGCCCCAGCATTTT | CASSPGENFRQPQHF | TRBJ1-5 | . | TRBV28 | .
TGTGCTAGTGGACAGGGGGCTCAAGAGACCCAGTACTTC | CASGQGAQETQYF | TRBJ2-5 | TRBD1 | TRBV12-5 | .
TGTGCCAGCAGCTTACCGAGCGGGAACACCGGGGAGCTGTTTTTT | CASSLPSGNTGELFF | TRBJ2-2 | . | TRBV7-9 | .
TGTGCCAGCTCACCATTACGGGACTTACTTAACTATGGCTACACCTTC | CASSPLRDLLNYGYTF | TRBJ1-2 | . | TRBV18 | .
TGTGCCAGCTCAACGGGATGGTACCCTAATCAGCCCCAGCATTTT | CASSTGWYPNQPQHF | TRBJ1-5 | . | TRBV18 | .
TGTGCCAGCAGCTTAAACGGGAGGGGCACAGATACGCAGTATTTT | CASSLNGRGTDTQYF | TRBJ2-3 | TRBD2 | TRBV7-8 | .
TGTGCCAGCAGTTCAGTCGCAGGGGACTATGGCTACACCTTC | CASSSVAGDYGYTF | TRBJ1-2 | . | TRBV27 | .
TGCGCCAGCAGCTTGGGCGGGAGGGACACTGAAGCTTTCTTT | CASSLGGRDTEAFF | TRBJ1-1 | . | TRBV5-1 | once
TGTGCCAGCAGTCTAGGGACAGGGAATAATTCACCCCTCCACTTT | CASSLGTGNNSPLHF | TRBJ1-6 | TRBD1 | TRBV27 | .
TGTGCCAGCTCATCCTCGGACAGGGGGGGGACTGAAGCTTTCTTT | CASSSSDRGGTEAFF | TRBJ1-1 | TRBD1 | TRBV18 | .
TGTGCCAGCAGCCAATCGAAAGGGGCGGGAGGGGCTTGGAATGAGCAGTTCTTC | CASSQSKGAGGAWNEQFF | TRBJ2-1 | TRBD2 | TRBV16 | .
TGTGCCAGCAGCCAAGGCAGACAGGGGGGCAATCAGCCCCAGCATTTT | CASSQGRQGGNQPQHF | TRBJ1-5 | TRBD1 | TRBV3-1/TRBV3-2 | .
TGTGCCACCAGTGACTCAAGAGGACAGGGGGTTTTTTCTCTTACGCAGTATTTT | CATSDSRGQGVFSLTQYF | TRBJ2-3 | TRBD1 | TRBV24-1 | .
TGCAGCGTTGAAGATGCCGAGAGGGGGGATACGCAGTATTTT | CSVEDAERGDTQYF | TRBJ2-3 | . | TRBV29-1 | .
TGTGCCAGTAGTATAGGGACTAGCGGGAGCTACAATGAGCAGTTCTTC | CASSIGTSGSYNEQFF | TRBJ2-1 | TRBD2 | TRBV19 | .
TGTGCCAGCAGTTACAAAGGGGCTCCCGGGGAGCTGTTTTTT | CASSYKGAPGELFF | TRBJ2-2 | . | TRBV6-2/TRBV6-3 | .
TGTGCCAGCAGCTTAGTAGGAAACATGACAGGCTATGGCTACACCTTC | CASSLVGNMTGYGYTF | TRBJ1-2 | . | TRBV7-9 | .
TGTGCCAGCAGCTTAGGGACAGGGGATAACTATGGCTACACCTTC | CASSLGTGDNYGYTF | TRBJ1-2 | TRBD1 | TRBV7-9 | .
TGTGCCAGCAGCCTTGGACTGTCCTCCTACGAGCAGTACTTC | CASSLGLSSYEQYF | TRBJ2-7 | . | TRBV5-6 | .
TGCGCCAGCAGCCAAGCCGACAGACAGAACACTGAAGCTTTCTTT | CASSQADRQNTEAFF | TRBJ1-1 | . | TRBV4-1 | .
TGTGCCAGTAGTATAGGATCGCAGGGACAGGGATTACGTGGCTACACCTTC | CASSIGSQGQGLRGYTF | TRBJ1-2 | TRBD1 | TRBV19 | .
TGTGCCAGCTCACGGGACAGGGATGAAAAACTGTTTTTT | CASSRDRDEKLFF | TRBJ1-4 | TRBD1 | TRBV18 | .
TGTGCCAGCAGTTCGACAGGGGAAGGTTATGGCTACACCTTC | CASSSTGEGYGYTF | TRBJ1-2 | TRBD1 | TRBV27 | .
TGTGCCAGCAGTGACTCCCGGACAGGGAGCGTCAATGAGCAGTTCTTC | CASSDSRTGSVNEQFF | TRBJ2-1 | TRBD1 | TRBV6-4 | .
TGTGCCAGTATGGGCGAGCTTCGCACTGAAGCTTTCTTT | CASMGELRTEAFF | TRBJ1-1 | . | TRBV27 | .
TGTGCCAGCAGCCTAGCGGGAGGTGGAGAGGCCCAGTACTTC | CASSLAGGGEAQYF | TRBJ2-5 | TRBD2 | TRBV5-4 | .
TGTGCCAGCAGCGGGGGGACTAGCGGGACTAGCACAGATACGCAGTATTTT | CASSGGTSGTSTDTQYF | TRBJ2-3 | TRBD2 | TRBV11-2 | .
TGCAGCGTTCCTGGAGGCAGTTGGGACTATGGCTACACCTTC | CSVPGGSWDYGYTF | TRBJ1-2 | . | TRBV29-1 | .
TGTGCCAGCAGTTACTCTTGGTCGATTAGCCGCACAGATACGCAGTATTTT | CASSYSWSISRTDTQYF | TRBJ2-3 | . | TRBV6-2/TRBV6-3 | .
TGTGCCAGCAGTTACCAGGAAAATTCACCCCTCCACTTT | CASSYQENSPLHF | TRBJ1-6 | . | TRBV6-5 | once
TGTGCCAGCAGCCAGGGTCAGAGTGGAAACACCATATATTTT | CASSQGQSGNTIYF | TRBJ1-3 | . | TRBV6-5 | .
TGTGCCAGCAGAGCCGGGACAGGGGACGAGACCCAGTACTTC | CASRAGTGDETQYF | TRBJ2-5 | TRBD1 | TRBV6-5 | .
TGTGCCAGCAGTTACGAGACAGTGGGTACTGAAGCTTTCTTT | CASSYETVGTEAFF | TRBJ1-1 | . | TRBV6-5 | .
TGTGCCAGTAGTATTAGTGGAGGGAACACTGAAGCTTTCTTT | CASSISGGNTEAFF | TRBJ1-1 | . | TRBV19 | .